A single T cell receptor beta chain is shown here with its context. The CDR3 loop spans 11 amino acids. CDR1 and CDR2 (germline): MDHEN, SYDVKM. Deletions cut 4 bases from V and 5 bases from J, with 6 bases between. The data are from a study of T cells in Graves' hyperthyroidism and ophthalmopathy. Orbital computed tomography and thyroid ultrasound, together with serum TRAb and thyroxine and clinical symptoms, were used for diagnoses. Each 10 ml fresh peripheral blood draw supplied the PBMCs. The CDR3 regions of TCR beta were amplified from RNA transcripts. HTBI primers were used for first-round RT-PCR of the TCR CDR3. A single record per CDR3 protein comes from TCRdb applying MiXCR to the multiplex PCR reads. The data hold roughly 400,000 distinct CDR3 sequences, with around 16% observed a single time.

The source of this sequence is a woman aged 18-29 years with Graves' hyperthyroidism that later progressed to Graves' ophthalmopathy. Sequenced sample: blood. V and J are TRBV28 and TRBJ2-7; no firm D call. CDR3 loop: CASSYKDEQYF. In DNA, the CDR3 is TGTGCCAGCAGTTATAAAGACGAGCAGTACTTC.